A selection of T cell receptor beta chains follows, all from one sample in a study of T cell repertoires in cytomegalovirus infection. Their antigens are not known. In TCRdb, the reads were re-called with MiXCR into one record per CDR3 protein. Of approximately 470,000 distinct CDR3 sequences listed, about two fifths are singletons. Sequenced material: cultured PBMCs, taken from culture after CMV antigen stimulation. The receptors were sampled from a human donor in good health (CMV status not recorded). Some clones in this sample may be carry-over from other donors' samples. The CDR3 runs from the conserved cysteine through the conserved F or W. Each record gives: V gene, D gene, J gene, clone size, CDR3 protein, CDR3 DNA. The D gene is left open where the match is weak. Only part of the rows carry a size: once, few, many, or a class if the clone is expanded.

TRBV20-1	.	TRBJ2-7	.	CSAPHSRGGGREQYF	TGCAGTGCTCCTCACTCTAGAGGTGGGGGTCGGGAGCAGTACTTC
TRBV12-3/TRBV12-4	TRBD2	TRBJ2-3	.	CASSLRFVLAGPTDTQYF	TGTGCCAGCAGTTTAAGATTCGTTTTAGCGGGGCCCACAGATACGCAGTATTTT
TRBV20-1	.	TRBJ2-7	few	CSARATSSYEQYF	TGCAGTGCTAGAGCAACTAGCTCCTACGAGCAGTACTTC
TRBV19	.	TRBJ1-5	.	CASSTSHTRSNQPQHF	TGTGCCAGTAGTACTTCCCACACCCGTAGCAATCAGCCCCAGCATTTT
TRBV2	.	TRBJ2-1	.	CATLAGPLGDEQFF	TGTGCCACGCTCGCGGGACCCCTCGGGGATGAGCAGTTCTTC
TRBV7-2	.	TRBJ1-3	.	CASSLIGYGNTIYF	TGTGCCAGCAGCCTAATAGGATATGGAAACACCATATATTTT
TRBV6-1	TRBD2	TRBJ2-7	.	CASSDGGTGPDPYEQYF	TGTGCCAGCAGTGACGGGGGGACCGGGCCAGATCCCTACGAGCAGTACTTC
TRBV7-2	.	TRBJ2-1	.	CASSERRRVNEQFF	TGTGCCAGCAGCGAACGGCGCAGGGTCAATGAGCAGTTCTTC
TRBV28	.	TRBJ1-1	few	CASSPQNTEAFF	TGTGCCAGCAGTCCGCAGAACACTGAAGCTTTCTTT
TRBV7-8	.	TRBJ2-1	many	CASSFVGTVNEQFF	TGTGCCAGCAGCTTTGTTGGGACTGTTAATGAGCAGTTCTTC
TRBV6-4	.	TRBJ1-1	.	CASSLTDQNTEAFF	TGTGCCAGCAGTTTGACAGATCAGAACACTGAAGCTTTCTTT
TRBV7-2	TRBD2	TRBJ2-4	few	CASSLGGRAKWDIQYF	TGTGCCAGCAGCTTGGGCGGGAGGGCCAAGTGGGACATTCAGTACTTC
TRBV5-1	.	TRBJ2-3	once	CASTWGTLTDTQYF	TGCGCCAGCACATGGGGGACCCTCACAGATACGCAGTATTTT
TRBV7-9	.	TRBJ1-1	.	CASSAQEGTEAFF	TGTGCCAGCAGCGCCCAGGAAGGTACTGAAGCTTTCTTT
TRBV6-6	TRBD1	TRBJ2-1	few	CASRSHRGPSYNEQFF	TGTGCCAGCAGGTCCCACAGGGGGCCCTCCTACAATGAGCAGTTCTTC
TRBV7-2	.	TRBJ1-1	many	CASRYSATANTEAFF	TGTGCCAGCAGGTATAGCGCTACGGCTAACACTGAAGCTTTCTTT
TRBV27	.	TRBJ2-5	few	CASSSRWQETQYF	TGTGCCAGCAGTTCCCGGTGGCAAGAGACCCAGTACTTC
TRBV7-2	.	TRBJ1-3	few	CASSFGDLPTPDTIYF	TGTGCCAGCAGCTTCGGGGATCTGCCCACGCCCGACACCATATATTTT
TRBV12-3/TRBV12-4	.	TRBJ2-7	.	CASSLEGTYEQYF	TGTGCCAGCAGTTTAGAGGGGACCTACGAGCAGTACTTC
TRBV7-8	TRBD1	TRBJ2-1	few	CASSLDRRNEQFF	TGTGCCAGCAGCTTGGACAGGCGCAATGAGCAGTTCTTC
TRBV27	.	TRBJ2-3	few	CASSPLGGLGGTQYF	TGTGCCAGCAGTCCCCTCGGGGGCCTTGGGGGAACGCAGTATTTT
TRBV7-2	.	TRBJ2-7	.	CASRPFVGQGSREQYF	TGTGCCAGCAGGCCCTTTGTCGGTCAGGGGTCCCGAGAGCAGTACTTC
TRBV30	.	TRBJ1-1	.	CAWSGQTNTEAFF	TGTGCCTGGAGTGGACAGACGAACACTGAAGCTTTCTTT
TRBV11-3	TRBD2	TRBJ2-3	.	CASSPPLTTSGASTDTQYF	TGTGCCAGCAGCCCGCCCCTGACCACTAGCGGGGCTAGCACAGATACGCAGTATTTT
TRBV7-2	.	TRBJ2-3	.	CASRPTRDPTDTQYF	TGTGCCAGCAGACCTACCCGGGACCCCACAGATACGCAGTATTTT
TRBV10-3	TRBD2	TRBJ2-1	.	CAISGRTSGSYNEQFF	TGTGCCATCAGTGGAAGGACTAGCGGGTCTTACAATGAGCAGTTCTTC
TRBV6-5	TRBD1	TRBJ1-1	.	CASSPRTGGSTEAFF	TGTGCCAGCAGTCCAAGGACAGGGGGTAGCACTGAAGCTTTCTTT
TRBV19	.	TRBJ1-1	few	CASSMGGAPNTEAFF	TGTGCCAGTAGTATGGGAGGTGCTCCGAACACTGAAGCTTTCTTT
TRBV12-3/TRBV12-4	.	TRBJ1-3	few	CASSTTNGNAIYF	TGTGCCAGCAGCACAACCAACGGAAACGCCATATATTTT
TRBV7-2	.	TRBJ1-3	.	CASSLEEGNTIYF	TGTGCCAGCAGCTTAGAGGAGGGGAACACCATATATTTT
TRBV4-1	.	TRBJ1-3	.	CASRDSFGNTIYF	TGCGCCAGCAGAGATTCTTTCGGAAACACCATATATTTT
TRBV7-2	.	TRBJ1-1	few	CASSPLKVEAFF	TGTGCCAGCAGCCCCTTAAAGGTTGAAGCTTTCTTT
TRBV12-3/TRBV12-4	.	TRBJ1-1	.	CASSPWRDTEAFF	TGTGCCAGCAGCCCGTGGAGGGATACTGAAGCTTTCTTT
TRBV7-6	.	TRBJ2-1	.	CASSLGAGTEQFF	TGTGCCAGCAGCTTAGGGGCTGGCACTGAGCAGTTCTTC
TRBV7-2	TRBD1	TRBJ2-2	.	CASMGKRGQSRAGELFF	TGTGCCAGCATGGGGAAGAGGGGGCAGTCAAGGGCCGGGGAGCTGTTTTTT
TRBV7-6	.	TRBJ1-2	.	CATRGRGVEGYTF	TGTGCCACCAGGGGCAGGGGAGTGGAAGGCTACACCTTC
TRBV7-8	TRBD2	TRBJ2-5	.	CASTRSHRTSGGARETQYF	TGTGCCAGCACCCGGTCCCACCGGACTAGCGGGGGGGCGCGGGAGACCCAGTACTTC
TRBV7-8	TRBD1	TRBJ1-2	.	CASSAGTGLGYTF	TGTGCCAGCAGCGCCGGGACAGGTTTAGGCTACACCTTC
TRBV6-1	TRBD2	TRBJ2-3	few	CASSERVSLAGLLQYF	TGTGCCAGCAGTGAAAGGGTCAGCCTAGCGGGGCTACTGCAGTATTTT
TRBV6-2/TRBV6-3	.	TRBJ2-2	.	CASMNAGELFF	TGTGCCAGCATGAATGCCGGGGAGCTGTTTTTT
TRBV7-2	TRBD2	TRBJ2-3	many	CASSGGLAGNTDTQYF	TGTGCCAGCAGCGGGGGACTAGCGGGGAACACAGATACGCAGTATTTT
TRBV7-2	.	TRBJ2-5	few	CASSQRGGRETQYF	TGTGCCAGCAGCCAGAGGGGGGGGCGTGAGACCCAGTACTTC
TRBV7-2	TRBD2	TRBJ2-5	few	CASSLGLAGHTQETQYF	TGTGCCAGCAGCTTAGGACTAGCGGGTCACACCCAAGAGACCCAGTACTTC
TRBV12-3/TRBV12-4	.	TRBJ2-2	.	CASSLHRASGELFF	TGTGCCAGCAGTTTACATCGGGCGTCCGGGGAGCTGTTTTTT
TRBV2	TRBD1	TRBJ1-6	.	CASSQRRGGQVWSPLHF	TGTGCCAGCAGCCAACGGAGAGGGGGCCAGGTGTGGTCACCCCTCCACTTT
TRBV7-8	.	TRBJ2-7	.	CASSPNLANEQYF	TGTGCCAGCAGCCCCAACCTAGCGAACGAGCAGTACTTC
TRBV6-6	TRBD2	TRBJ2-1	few	CASSYSTSGSNEQFF	TGTGCCAGCAGTTACTCGACTAGCGGGTCCAATGAGCAGTTCTTC
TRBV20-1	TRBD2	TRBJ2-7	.	CSVRLAGAYEQYF	TGCAGTGTCAGACTAGCGGGAGCGTACGAGCAGTACTTC
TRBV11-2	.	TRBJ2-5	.	CASSLEGQGSQYF	TGTGCCAGCAGCTTAGAGGGCCAGGGGTCCCAGTACTTC
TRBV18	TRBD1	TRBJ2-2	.	CASSPPGQGTGELFF	TGTGCCAGCTCACCACCGGGACAGGGGACCGGGGAGCTGTTTTTT